This T cell receptor (beta chain) was profiled in a study of CD8+ T cells in alopecia areata. Concerning this clone: The antigen remains undetermined.

Isolated RNA was reverse transcribed into cDNA used as the sequencing template. Profiling relied on immunoSEQ multiplex PCR, and the TCRdb table lists in-frame clones only, not all of them. This sample yields more than 100,000 clones, of which 45% to 60% are seen a single time; 7.5% to 9% belongs to the top ten. This CDR3 contains 15 residues. Germline CDR1 reads SGDLS; CDR2 reads YYNGEE. V dropped 4 bases and J dropped 7; count of bases not matched to a gene: 8. General study points: Besides other cells, scalp samples also yield sequences of resident alphabeta T cells from normal skin.

The genes are TRBV9 and TRBJ1-5; 10 nucleotides align to TRBD1. This sequence originates from a human donor in good health. The sample comprised CD4+ T cells sorted from blood. The CDR3 loop is CASSRQGATGQPQHF. CDR3 nucleotide sequence: TGTGCCAGCAGCAGACAGGGGGCTACCGGACAGCCCCAGCATTTT. Full variable domain (rest looked up from reference TRBV9 and TRBJ1-5): DSGVTQTPKHLITATGQRVTLRCSPRSGDLSVYWYQQSLDQGLQFLIQYYNGEERAKGNILERFSAQQFPDLHSELNLSSLELGDSALYFCASSRQGATGQPQHFGDGTRLSIL.